The 11 T cell receptor beta chains in this list originate from one sample, sequenced in a study of CD8+ T cells in alopecia areata. Sample treatment: oral pan-JAK inhibitor, 5-10 mg twice daily. Reverse transcribed after extraction, RNA yielded cDNA as the sequencing template. Profiled with immunoSEQ multiplex PCR; TCRdb holds only in-frame clones, not every one. The table has 42,000 or so clones, roughly 92% seen once. The sequencing here drew on CD8+ T cells sorted from blood, taken at week 24, from a patient treated with tofacitinib. These receptors were taken from a human donor with alopecia areata.

The chain uses TRBV4-1 and TRBJ1-6, with D possibly being TRBD1 (5 bases). The CDR3 is 16 residues long. Germline values: CDR1 MGHRA, CDR2 YSYEKL. V was cut by 0 bases and J by 9 bases, with 15 bases left in between. CDR3: CASSQDFGGVISPLHF. CDR3 coding DNA: TGCGCCAGCAGCCAAGATTTCGGAGGGGTAATTTCACCCCTCCACTTT.

The DNA for the CDR3 is TGTGCCAGCAGCTTGGTCACGGGTCGAGGAGGGGAGACCCAGTACTTC. Translated, it gives CASSLVTGRGGETQYF. The chain carries TRBV7-9 and TRBJ2-5; a possible D gene is TRBD2 (6 bases). V was pared by 3 bases and J by 5 bases, with 19 bases between. The CDR3 totals 16 residues. Germline CDR1 is SEHNR and CDR2 is FQNEAQ (reference sequence).

The J gene is TRBJ2-1, the V gene TRBV7-8; a weak D match, TRBD2 (5 bases). Trimming removed 0 bases from V and 3 bases from J, with 9 bases in between. The CDR3 extends over 15 amino acids. The germline V gene has CDR1 SGHVS and CDR2 FQNEAQ. The CDR3 is CASSLARAVYNEQFF. CDR3 bases: TGTGCCAGCAGCTTAGCGCGGGCAGTCTACAATGAGCAGTTCTTC.

The rearrangement links TRBV6-5 to TRBJ2-5; D is undetermined. The CDR3 loop spans 13 amino acids. Germline V lookup: CDR1 MNHEY, CDR2 SVGAGI. The ends were cut back, 6 bases at V and 5 bases at J, with 13 bases in the middle. The CDR3 spells CASSPFNMETQYF. DNA of the CDR3: TGTGCCAGCAGCCCCTTCAATATGGAGACCCAGTACTTC.

The CDR3 region has the DNA TGCGCCAGCAGCGACGGGACGGGATCCTACGAGCAGTACTTC. Its translation is CASSDGTGSYEQYF. This rearrangement joins TRBV5-1 to TRBJ2-7; the D gene could be TRBD1 or TRBD2 (5 bases each). This CDR3 spans 14 amino acids. The germline CDR1 and CDR2 sequences are SGHRS and YFSETQ. V was pared by 4 bases and J by 1 base, with 12 bases between.

The chain links TRBV7-3 to TRBJ2-5; TRBD2 aligns across 13 bases. Germline V CDR1 and CDR2: SGHTA, FQGTGA. V gave up 5 bases and J gave up 2 bases; unmatched junction bases: 5. The CDR3 is 16 residues long. The CDR3: CASSPGLAGTQETQYF. In DNA form, the CDR3 reads TGTGCCAGCAGCCCGGGACTAGCGGGGACTCAAGAGACCCAGTACTTC.

This chain uses TRBV19 with TRBJ2-2; unclear D gene. This CDR3 comprises 13 residues. Trimming stripped 7 bases from V and 1 base from J, with 7 bases between. Germline CDR1 reads LNHDA; CDR2 reads SQIVND (reference sequence). The CDR3 DNA reads TGTGCCAGTAATGACCAGAACACCGGGGAGCTGTTTTTT. It specifies CASNDQNTGELFF.

The V call is TRBV5-7, the J call TRBJ2-7; perhaps TRBD1 as D (6 bases). TRBV5-7 carries the ORF label, with uncertain function. Trimming removed 2 bases from V and 4 bases from J, with 13 bases in between. CDR3 size: 14 residues. The CDR3 bases are TGTGCCAGCAGCTTTGGGACAACTCGATACGAGCAGTACTTC. Translating it yields CASSFGTTRYEQYF.

This chain uses TRBV28 with TRBJ2-3, with 10 bases matching TRBD2. J was trimmed by 2 bases and V by 2 bases; bases with no gene match: 7. Germline CDR1 MDHEN, CDR2 SYDVKM. The CDR3 totals 17 residues. CDR3 amino acids: CASSLVSSGGTTDTQYF. The CDR3 DNA sequence: TGTGCCAGCAGTTTAGTTTCTAGCGGGGGTACCACAGATACGCAGTATTTT.

This clone was observed once. The CDR3 loop reads CASSLHREEGEKLFF. In DNA form, the CDR3 reads TGTGCCAGCAGTTTGCACAGGGAAGAAGGGGAAAAACTGTTTTTT. The V and J genes are TRBV27 and TRBJ1-4; maybe TRBD1 (6 bases). The length of the CDR3 is 15 residues. Deletions cut 3 bases from V and 8 bases from J, with 16 bases between. Germline-derived CDR1 and CDR2 are MNHEY and SMNVEV (reference sequence).

The chain joins TRBV29-1 to TRBJ2-7; D may match TRBD1 or TRBD2 (5 bases each). V was pared by 2 bases and J by 1 base, with 12 bases between. The CDR3 length is 14 residues. Germline loops: CDR1 SQVTM, CDR2 ANQGSEA. As DNA, the CDR3 is TGCAGCGTTGAACAGGCTGGGGGATCCTACGAGCAGTACTTC. Translated: CSVEQAGGSYEQYF.